The entry below describes one T cell receptor (beta chain). Its specificity is unknown. This entry comes from a study of beta chain features in type 1 diabetes. The germline gives CDR1 MNHEY, CDR2 SVGAGI. The CDR3 sequence is 15 residues long. With V trimmed by 6 bases and J by 6 bases, 8 bases remained unmatched. Every isolated RNA sample was fully reverse transcribed, so sequencing captured expressed TCRB transcripts. Clones were sequenced by immunoSEQ multiplex PCR, and TCRdb holds only the in-frame ones, with some missing. The table lists 150,000 to 200,000 clones, 7% to 9.5% of them singletons. Study-wide points: When Type 1 diabetes patients were examined, their TCRB CDR3s proved moderately but significantly shorter in all four CD4+ subsets.

Sequencing was carried out using central memory CD4+ T cells from blood. The receptor comes from a woman in her twenties or thirties with type 1 diabetes. The V call is TRBV6-5, the J call TRBJ2-3, with 11 bases that match TRBD2. The CDR3 DNA sequence: TGTGCCAGCAGGAAAATAGCGGGAGGGTCTGATACGCAGTATTTT. Translated, it gives CASRKIAGGSDTQYF.